This TCR beta chain was sequenced during a study of OX40 agonist ivuxolimab in advanced cancers. Germline V gene data show CDR1 as MNHEY and CDR2 as SVGAGI. The CDR3 sequence is 15 residues long. The trim removed 6 bases at V and 1 base at J, leaving 7 bases unmatched. The method was immunoSEQ multiplex PCR; TCRdb's version includes in-frame clones alone and lacks a portion of them. This sample carries more than 45,000 clones, 80% to 90% of them seen once, and the ten largest clones take roughly 0.9%. This TCR came from an adult with an advanced solid tumor such as melanoma, head and neck, liver or kidney cancer. The rearrangement joins TRBV6-5 to TRBJ2-7; 9 bases are a match to TRBD1. The material sequenced was CD4+ or CD8+ T cells sorted from blood, taken in a trial of the OX40 agonist ivuxolimab. The CDR3 spells CASRNTGTGSYEQYF. The CDR3, as DNA: TGTGCCAGCAGGAACACCGGGACAGGGTCCTACGAGCAGTACTTC.